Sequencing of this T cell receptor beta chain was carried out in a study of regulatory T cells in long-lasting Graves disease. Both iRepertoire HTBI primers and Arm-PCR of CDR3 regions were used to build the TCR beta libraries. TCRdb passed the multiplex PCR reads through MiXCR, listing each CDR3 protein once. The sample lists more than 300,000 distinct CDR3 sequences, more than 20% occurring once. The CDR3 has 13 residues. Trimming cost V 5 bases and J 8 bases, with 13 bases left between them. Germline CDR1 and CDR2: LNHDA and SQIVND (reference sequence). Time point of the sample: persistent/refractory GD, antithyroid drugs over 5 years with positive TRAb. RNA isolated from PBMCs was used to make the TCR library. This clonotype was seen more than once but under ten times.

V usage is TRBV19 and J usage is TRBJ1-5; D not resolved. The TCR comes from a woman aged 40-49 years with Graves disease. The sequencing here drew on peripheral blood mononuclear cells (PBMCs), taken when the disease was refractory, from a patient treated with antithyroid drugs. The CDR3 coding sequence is TGTGCCAGTAGTCTGGTCAGGAGGGAGCCCCAGCATTTT. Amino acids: CASSLVRREPQHF.